This TCR beta chain derives from a study of T cell responses to AZD1222 COVID-19 vaccine. Some clones are missing from TCRdb's copy, which holds only in-frame ones; the method was immunoSEQ multiplex PCR. The sample consists of approximately 110,000 clones, about 92% of them appearing once. Study-level results: There were vaccine-associated CD4 TCRs across spike, dominant at 160-218 and 743-854.

To note about this clone: Its matching antigen is unknown.

The source of this sequence is an adult in good health. Material: peripheral blood, obtained on day 0 of AZD1222 vaccination.

CDR3 coding DNA: TGTGCCAGTAGTTTTTACGAGGGAGGCTACACCTTC. It codes for CASSFYEGGYTF. V usage is TRBV19 and J usage is TRBJ1-2; D gene ambiguous. The CDR3 covers 12 residues. Trimming removed 5 bases at V and 8 bases at J, with 12 bases between. From germline, CDR1 is LNHDA and CDR2 SQIVND (reference sequence).